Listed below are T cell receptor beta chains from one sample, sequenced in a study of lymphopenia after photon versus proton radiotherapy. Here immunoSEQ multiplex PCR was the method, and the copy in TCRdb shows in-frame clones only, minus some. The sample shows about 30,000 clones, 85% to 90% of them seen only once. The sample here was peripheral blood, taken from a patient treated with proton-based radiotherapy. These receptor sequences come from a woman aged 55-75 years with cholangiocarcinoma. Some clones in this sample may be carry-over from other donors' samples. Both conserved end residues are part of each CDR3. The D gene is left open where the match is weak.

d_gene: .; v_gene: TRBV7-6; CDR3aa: CASSLVEGPGGHSEAFF
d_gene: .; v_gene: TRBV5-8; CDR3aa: CASSLMGNYGYTF
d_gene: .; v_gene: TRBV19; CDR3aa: CASSIGRDWNSPLHF
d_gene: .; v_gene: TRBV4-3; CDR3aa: CASSQDHGLRRGEQFF
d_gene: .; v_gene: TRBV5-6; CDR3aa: CASSVGVRETQYF
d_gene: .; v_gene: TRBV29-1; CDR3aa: CSVTLDSFTGELFF
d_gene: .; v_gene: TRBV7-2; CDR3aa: CASSPSHLGTEAFF
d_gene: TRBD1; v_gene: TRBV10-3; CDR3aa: CAISESGQGQSPLHF
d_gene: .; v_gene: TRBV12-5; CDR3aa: CASGPGVVATQYF
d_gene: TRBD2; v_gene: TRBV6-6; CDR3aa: CASSGLAGLRYEQYF
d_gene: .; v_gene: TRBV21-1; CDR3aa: CASSGGTPSSYEQYF
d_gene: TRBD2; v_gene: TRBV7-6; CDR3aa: CASTLLAGGYANTGELFF
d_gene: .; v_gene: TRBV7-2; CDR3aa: CASSPPGKRSTGELFF
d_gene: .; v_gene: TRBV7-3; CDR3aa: CASSFEGRSSYNEQFF
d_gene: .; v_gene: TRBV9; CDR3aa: CASSALDGPTYEQYF
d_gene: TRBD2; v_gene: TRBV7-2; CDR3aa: CASSGRTSGAYEQYF
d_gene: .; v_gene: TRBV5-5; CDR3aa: CASSGEQLQETQYF
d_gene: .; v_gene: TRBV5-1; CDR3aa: CASSLDGGNYGYTF
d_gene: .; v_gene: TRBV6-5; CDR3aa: CASTRSGPEGTEAFF
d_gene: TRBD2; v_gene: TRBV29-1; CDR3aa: CSVEGTSGIRDTQYF
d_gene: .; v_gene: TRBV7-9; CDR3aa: CASSLQGYEAFF
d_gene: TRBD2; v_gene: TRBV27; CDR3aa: CASSLDAPSGVGTDTQYF
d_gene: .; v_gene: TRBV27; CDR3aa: CASSLSAENEKLFF
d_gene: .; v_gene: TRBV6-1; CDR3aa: CASRRGATDNEQFF
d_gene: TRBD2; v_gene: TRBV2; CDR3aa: CASSSTSGRAGEQFF
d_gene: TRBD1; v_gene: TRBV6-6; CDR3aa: CASTPRAGRGNQPQHF
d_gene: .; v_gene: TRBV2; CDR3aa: CASSESVYGYTF
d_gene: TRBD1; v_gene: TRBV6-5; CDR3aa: CASSPDRGSAEAFF